This entry lists 23 T cell receptor beta chains sequenced from one sample in a study of metastatic and nonmetastatic thyroid tumors. Thyroid surgery took place with no prior treatment in any patient. TCRdb reassembled clones from the PCR reads with MiXCR. The sample includes 35,000 to 45,000 clones, around 10% seen only once; the top ten take approximately 9.1%. The sample was blood. The receptors originated from a male donor with papillary thyroid cancer or a benign thyroid nodule (not recorded which). Some clones in this sample may be carry-over from other donors' samples.

This clone was seen ten or more times. V gene TRBV12-3 or TRBV12-4 combines with J gene TRBJ1-5; TRBD1 is a possible D gene (5 bases). The V end lost 3 bases, the J end lost 0 bases, and 9 bases lay between the germline ends. CDR3 length: 15 residues. DNA of the CDR3: TGTGCCAGCAGTTTGGGAGGGGTTAGCAATCAGCCCCAGCATTTT. Amino acid sequence: CASSLGGVSNQPQHF.

The sample holds a few counts of this clone. A much larger clone is a single base away; this may be a read error. The chain joins TRBV4-3 to TRBJ2-1, with 7 bases that match TRBD2. Germline CDR1 reads LGHNA; CDR2 reads YSLEER. V shed 2 bases and J 8 bases; nucleotides not matched to a gene: 9. The CDR3 extends over 15 amino acids. CDR3 sequence reads: CASSQRTRGLYEQFF. CDR3 DNA: TGCGCCAGCAGCCAAAGGACTAGGGGACTGTATGAGCAGTTCTTC.

In this sample, this clone turned up many times. This sequence joins TRBV20-1 and TRBJ2-7, with D maybe TRBD1 (5 bases). The CDR3 contains 14 residues. Trimming pared 1 base from V and 7 bases from J, leaving 17 bases between. Germline assignment: CDR1 DFQATT and CDR2 SNEGSKA (reference sequence). The CDR3 sequence is CSARAPGLGEEQYF. CDR3 DNA sequence: TGCAGTGCTAGAGCTCCAGGGCTAGGTGAGGAGCAGTACTTC.

A remark on this clone: One end of the junction varies from germline; a read error may be responsible. The chain recombines TRBV7-9 with TRBJ2-1; D is unresolved. CDR3 length equals 14 residues. Germline CDR1 and CDR2: SEHNR and FQNEAQ (reference sequence). CDR3 in amino acids: CASGLALVYNEQFF. In nucleotides, the CDR3 is TGTGCCAGCGGCTTAGCTTTGGTGTACAATGAGCAGTTCTTC.

At least ten counts were recorded for this clone. The genes are TRBV29-1 and TRBJ2-7; a weak D match, TRBD1 (5 bases). Germline V gene lookup returns CDR1 SQVTM and CDR2 ANQGSEA. The CDR3 runs 13 residues. The V end lost 1 base, the J end lost 1 base, and 8 bases lay between the germline ends. CDR3 nucleotide sequence: TGCAGCGTTGAAGGGACAACTTCCTACGAGCAGTACTTC. Translating gives CSVEGTTSYEQYF.

This clone was observed many times. The chain has TRBV10-3 and TRBJ2-7, with D tentatively TRBD1 (6 bases). The CDR3 is made up of 14 amino acids. The V end was cut by 7 bases, the J end by 2 bases, with 15 bases between. Germline loops: CDR1 ENHRY, CDR2 SYGVKD. The CDR3 region is CAITDPRGTYEQYF. The CDR3 bases are TGTGCCATCACCGATCCCAGGGGAACCTACGAGCAGTACTTC.

Judged by abundance, this clone is medium-sized. The chain recombines TRBV28 with TRBJ1-2; D is undetermined. V lost 7 bases to trimming and J lost 2 bases, with 17 bases between them. The CDR3 spans 15 residues. Germline loops: CDR1 MDHEN, CDR2 SYDVKM. The CDR3 loop reads CASIPPGRSNYGYTF. The CDR3 coding sequence is TGTGCCAGCATACCCCCGGGAAGGTCGAACTATGGCTACACCTTC.

CDR3: CSAIMERSNQPQHF. CDR3 DNA sequence: TGCAGTGCTATTATGGAGAGAAGCAATCAGCCCCAGCATTTT. The chain employs TRBV20-1 and TRBJ1-5; D remains unclear. From germline, CDR1 is DFQATT and CDR2 SNEGSKA (reference sequence). V shed 4 bases and J shed 1 base, with 11 bases lying between them. The length of the CDR3 is 14 residues.

By frequency in the sample, this clone is medium-sized. The chain couples TRBV6-1 to TRBJ1-5; 8 bases are shared with TRBD1. Trimming removed 4 bases from V and 5 bases from J; junction bases left unmatched: 1. The germline V gene has CDR1 MNHNS and CDR2 SASEGT. The CDR3 consists of 13 residues. CDR3 in DNA: TGTGCCAGCAGTGTACAGGGGGATCAGCCCCAGCATTTT. Protein product: CASSVQGDQPQHF.

This clone was recorded many times. The J gene is TRBJ2-3, the V gene TRBV30; 7 bases are a match to TRBD2. The CDR3 is 16 residues long. The V and J ends lost 2 bases and 5 bases, in that order; junction bases with no gene match: 13. CDR1 is GTSNPN and CDR2 is SVGIG in the germline V gene (reference sequence). CDR3 nucleotides: TGTGCCTGGAGTTTAACTGGGAGGGCCGGAAAAGATACGCAGTATTTT. It specifies CAWSLTGRAGKDTQYF.

This clone was recorded at least ten times. The chain uses TRBV18 and TRBJ2-7; 8 bases match TRBD2. CDR3 size: 14 residues. Trimming at V came to 1 base and at J to 7 bases, leaving 6 bases not matched to a gene. CDR1 is KGHSH and CDR2 is LQKENI in the germline V gene. CDR3: CASSPQGLGSEQYF. The CDR3 bases are TGTGCCAGCTCACCACAGGGACTAGGCTCGGAGCAGTACTTC.

This clone occurred many times. The chain is built from TRBV14 and TRBJ2-4, with 10 bases matching TRBD2. This CDR3 is built from 18 residues. V was clipped by 4 bases and J by 8 bases; unmatched bases: 17. In germline, CDR1 is SGHDN, CDR2 FVKESK. The CDR3, as DNA: TGTGCCAGCAGCCCCGGACTAGCGGCCCTGGGAACCGGGGACATTCAGTACTTC. Protein product: CASSPGLAALGTGDIQYF.

This clone was recorded at least ten times. The rearrangement joins TRBV28 to TRBJ1-1; TRBD1 matches at 10 bases. The germline CDR1 and CDR2 sequences are MDHEN and SYDVKM. J gave up 3 bases and V 4 bases, and 5 bases lay outside the gene matches. The CDR3 length is 15 residues. This CDR3 reads CASSSAGTGDTEAFF. The CDR3 coding sequence is TGTGCCAGCAGTTCAGCCGGGACAGGGGACACTGAAGCTTTCTTT.

This clone was detected ten times or more. The chain carries TRBV7-9 and TRBJ1-4; possibly TRBD1 for D (5 bases). This CDR3 is 16 amino acids long. V lost 5 bases, J lost 8 bases, and 21 bases lay in between. CDR1 and CDR2 from the germline V gene are SEHNR and FQNEAQ (reference sequence). CDR3 residues: CASSARWTPVEEKLFF. The CDR3 coding sequence is TGTGCCAGCAGCGCCCGATGGACACCTGTGGAGGAAAAACTGTTTTTT. The full variable domain, with the rest looked up from reference TRBV7-9 and TRBJ1-4, is DTGVSQNPRHKITKRGQNVTFRCDPISEHNRLYWYRQTLGQGPEFLTYFQNEAQLEKSRLLSDRFSAERPKGSFSTLEIQRTEQGDSAMYLCASSARWTPVEEKLFFGSGTQLSVL.

This clone was detected many times. This chain connects TRBV5-1 to TRBJ2-3; a weak D match, TRBD1 (5 bases). Deletions cut 1 base from V and 4 bases from J, with 16 bases between. Germline V gene lookup returns CDR1 SGHRS and CDR2 YFSETQ. There are 16 residues in the CDR3. CDR3 sequence: CASSLLRVEVADTQYF. CDR3 sequence (DNA): TGCGCCAGCAGCTTGCTCAGGGTGGAAGTCGCAGATACGCAGTATTTT.

Many counts were recorded for this clone. The chain employs TRBV11-2 and TRBJ2-2, with 9 bases identical to TRBD1. V lost 6 bases, J lost 6 bases, and 2 bases stayed unmatched. Germline V gives CDR1 SGHAT, CDR2 FQNNGV. This CDR3 contains 13 residues. CDR3 DNA: TGTGCCAGCAGTAGACAGGGGGCCGGGGAGCTGTTTTTT. The encoded protein is CASSRQGAGELFF. The variable domain in full, with the rest retrieved from reference TRBV11-2 and TRBJ2-2, is EAGVAQSPRYKIIEKRQSVAFWCNPISGHATLYWYQQILGQGPKLLIQFQNNGVVDDSQLPKDRFSAERLKGVDSTLKIQPAKLEDSAVYLCASSRQGAGELFFGEGSRLTVL.

The table lists this clone with many counts. A much larger clonotype is one base distant, so this may be a read error. The same CDR3 arises from other DNA sequences in this sample as well. The chain employs TRBV10-2 and TRBJ1-1; D unclear. Trimming removed 3 bases from V and 3 bases from J, with 8 bases in between. Germline assignment: CDR1 WSHSY and CDR2 SAAADI. This CDR3 has 13 amino acids. In DNA, the CDR3 is TGCGCCAGCAGTGATCTAGGTCACACTGAAGCTTTCTTT. Translating it yields CASSDLGHTEAFF.

This clone has just a few counts. A read error may be the cause here, since a much bigger clone is one base away. This likely comes from a read error, as the CDR3 has no conserved phenylalanine or tryptophan at its end. The chain is built from TRBV19 and TRBJ1-5; TRBD1 aligns across 8 bases. V trimming: 7 bases; J trimming: 6 bases; junction bases outside the gene matches: 2. The CDR3 consists of 12 residues. Germline loops: CDR1 LNHDA, CDR2 SQIVND (reference sequence). CDR3 nucleotides: TGTGCCAGTAACAGGGGGGGTCAGCCCCAGCATCTT. This encodes CASNRGGQPQHL.

In this sample, this clone turned up many times. This chain links TRBV24-1 with TRBJ2-3; TRBD1 agrees at 8 bases. The CDR3 sequence is 14 residues long. Germline loops: CDR1 KGHDR, CDR2 SFDVKD. V gave up 5 bases and J gave up 6 bases; unmatched junction bases: 6. The chain's CDR3 is CATSGPGGEDTQYF. The CDR3 DNA is TGTGCCACCAGTGGCCCAGGGGGCGAGGATACGCAGTATTTT.

This clone was found a few times. Since a much larger clone is just one base distant, this may be a read error. No conserved phenylalanine or tryptophan ends this CDR3, so it is likely a read error. The chain couples TRBV11-1 to TRBJ2-2; D is perhaps TRBD2 (6 bases). The V gene lost 5 bases and the J gene lost 3 bases, with 16 bases spanning the gap. Germline loops: CDR1 SGHAT, CDR2 FQDESV (reference sequence). CDR3 length: 16 amino acids. CDR3 DNA sequence: TGTGCCAGCAGCCCAGGACTACAACTATACACCGGGGAGCTGTTTCTT. Translated, it gives CASSPGLQLYTGELFL.

This clone has ten or more counts. The chain uses TRBV11-2 and TRBJ2-2; D tentatively reads TRBD1 or TRBD2 (5 bases each). The V gene lost 3 bases and the J gene lost 5 bases, with 10 bases spanning the gap. The CDR3 covers 14 residues. Looked up from germline, CDR1 is SGHAT and CDR2 is FQNNGV. The CDR3 sequence: CASSFYEGTGELFF. The DNA of the CDR3 is TGTGCCAGCAGCTTTTACGAGGGGACCGGGGAGCTGTTTTTT. Full variable domain (outside the CDR3, taken from reference TRBV11-2 and TRBJ2-2): EAGVAQSPRYKIIEKRQSVAFWCNPISGHATLYWYQQILGQGPKLLIQFQNNGVVDDSQLPKDRFSAERLKGVDSTLKIQPAKLEDSAVYLCASSFYEGTGELFFGEGSRLTVL.

In its sample, this clone was seen many times. V usage is TRBV11-2 and J usage is TRBJ2-3, with 7 bases identical to TRBD2. The V segment lost 6 bases and the J segment 3 bases; nucleotides outside the gene matches: 3. Germline CDR1 SGHAT, CDR2 FQNNGV. The CDR3 covers 13 residues. The CDR3 sequence is CASSWDYTDTQYF. The CDR3 DNA is TGTGCCAGCAGTTGGGACTATACAGATACGCAGTATTTT.

This clone occurred many times. The rearrangement uses TRBV5-1 and TRBJ2-2; D unclear. Germline V gene sequence: CDR1 SGHRS, CDR2 YFSETQ. This CDR3 is built from 11 residues. With 7 bases removed from V and 3 bases from J, the gap between germline ends came to 4 bases. DNA of the CDR3: TGCGCCAGCCGATACACCGGGGAGCTGTTTTTT. Translation gives CASRYTGELFF.